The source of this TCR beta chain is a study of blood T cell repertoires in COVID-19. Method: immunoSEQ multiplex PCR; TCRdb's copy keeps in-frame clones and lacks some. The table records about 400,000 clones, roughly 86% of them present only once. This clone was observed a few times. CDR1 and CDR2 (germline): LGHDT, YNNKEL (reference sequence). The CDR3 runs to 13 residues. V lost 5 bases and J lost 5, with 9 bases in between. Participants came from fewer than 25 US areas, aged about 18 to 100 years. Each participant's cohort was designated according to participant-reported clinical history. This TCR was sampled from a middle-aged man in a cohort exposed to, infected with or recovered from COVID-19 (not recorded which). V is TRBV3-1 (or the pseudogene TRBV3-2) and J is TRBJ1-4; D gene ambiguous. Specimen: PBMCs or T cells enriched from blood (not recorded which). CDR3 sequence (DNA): TGTGCCAGCAGCTTAACTACGAATGAAAAACTGTTTTTT. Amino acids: CASSLTTNEKLFF.